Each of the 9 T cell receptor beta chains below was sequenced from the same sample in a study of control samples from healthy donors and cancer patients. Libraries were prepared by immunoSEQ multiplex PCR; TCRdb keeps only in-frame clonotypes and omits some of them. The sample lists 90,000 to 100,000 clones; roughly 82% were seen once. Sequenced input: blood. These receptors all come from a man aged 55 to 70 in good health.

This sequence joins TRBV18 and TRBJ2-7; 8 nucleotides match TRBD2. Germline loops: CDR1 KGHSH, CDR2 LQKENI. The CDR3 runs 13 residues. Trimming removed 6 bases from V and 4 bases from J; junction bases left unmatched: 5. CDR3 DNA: TGTGCCAGCTCCGGGAGGGACAATTACGAGCAGTACTTC. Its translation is CASSGRDNYEQYF.

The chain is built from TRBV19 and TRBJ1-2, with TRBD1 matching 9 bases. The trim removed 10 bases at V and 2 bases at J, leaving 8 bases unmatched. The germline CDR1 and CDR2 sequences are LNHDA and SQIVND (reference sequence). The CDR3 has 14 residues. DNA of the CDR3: TGTGCCACCCGCCCGGGACAGGGAAACTATGGCTACACCTTC. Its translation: CATRPGQGNYGYTF.

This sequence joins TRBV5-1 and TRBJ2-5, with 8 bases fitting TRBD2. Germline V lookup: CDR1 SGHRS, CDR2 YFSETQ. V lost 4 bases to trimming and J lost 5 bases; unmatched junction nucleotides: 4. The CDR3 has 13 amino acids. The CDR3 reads CASSSGSRETQYF. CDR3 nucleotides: TGCGCCAGCAGCAGCGGGAGTCGTGAGACCCAGTACTTC.

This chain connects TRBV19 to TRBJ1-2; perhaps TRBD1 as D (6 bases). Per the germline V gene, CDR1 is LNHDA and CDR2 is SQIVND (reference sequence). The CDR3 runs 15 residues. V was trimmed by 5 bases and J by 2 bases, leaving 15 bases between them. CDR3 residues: CASSPRRQGNYGYTF. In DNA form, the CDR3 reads TGTGCCAGTAGTCCCAGGAGGCAGGGGAACTATGGCTACACCTTC.

The CDR3 is CASSLSGGIQPQHF. CDR3 coding DNA: TGTGCCAGCAGTTTGTCAGGGGGAATTCAGCCCCAGCATTTT. The rearrangement uses TRBV28 and TRBJ1-5, with TRBD1 matching over 7 bases. V gave up 3 bases and J gave up 6 bases; unmatched junction bases: 5. CDR1 MDHEN and CDR2 SYDVKM come from the germline V gene. The CDR3 covers 14 residues.

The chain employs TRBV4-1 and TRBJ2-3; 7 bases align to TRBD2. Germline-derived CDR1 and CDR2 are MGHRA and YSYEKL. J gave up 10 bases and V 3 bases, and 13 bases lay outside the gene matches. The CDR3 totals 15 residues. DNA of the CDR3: TGCGCCAGCAGCCAGGCTGGGACTACCCCCGGGGCGCAGTATTTT. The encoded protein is CASSQAGTTPGAQYF.

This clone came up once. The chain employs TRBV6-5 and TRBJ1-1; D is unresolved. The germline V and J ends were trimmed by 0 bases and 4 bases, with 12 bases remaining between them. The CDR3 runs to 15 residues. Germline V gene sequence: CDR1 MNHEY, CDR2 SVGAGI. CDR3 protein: CASSYSLGMSTEAFF. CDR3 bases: TGTGCCAGCAGTTACTCGTTAGGGATGAGCACTGAAGCTTTCTTT.

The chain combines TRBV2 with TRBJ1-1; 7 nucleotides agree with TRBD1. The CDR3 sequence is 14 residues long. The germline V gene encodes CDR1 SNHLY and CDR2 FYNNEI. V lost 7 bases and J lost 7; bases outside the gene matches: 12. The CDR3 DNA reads TGTGCCAGCACCTCGGCCAAGGGGGCAAGTGAAGCTTTCTTT. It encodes CASTSAKGASEAFF.

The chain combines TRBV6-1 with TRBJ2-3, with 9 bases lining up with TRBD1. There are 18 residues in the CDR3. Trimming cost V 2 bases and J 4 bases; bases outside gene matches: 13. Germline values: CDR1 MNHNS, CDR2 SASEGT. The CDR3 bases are TGTGCCAGCAGTGAATGGGTGATGGGGACAGGGTTTGCAGATACGCAGTATTTT. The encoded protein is CASSEWVMGTGFADTQYF.